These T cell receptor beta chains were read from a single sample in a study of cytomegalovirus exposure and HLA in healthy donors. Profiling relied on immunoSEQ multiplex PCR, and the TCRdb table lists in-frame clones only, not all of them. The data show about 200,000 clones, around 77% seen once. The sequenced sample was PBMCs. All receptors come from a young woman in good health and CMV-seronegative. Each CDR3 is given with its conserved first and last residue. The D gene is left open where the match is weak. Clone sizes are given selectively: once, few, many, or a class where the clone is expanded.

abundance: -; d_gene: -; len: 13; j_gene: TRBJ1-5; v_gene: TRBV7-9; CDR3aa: CASSPTGNQPQHF; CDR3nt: TGTGCCAGCAGCCCTACAGGGAATCAGCCCCAGCATTTT
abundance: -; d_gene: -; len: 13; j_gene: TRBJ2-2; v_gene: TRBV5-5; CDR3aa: CASSLGDTGELFF; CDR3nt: TGTGCCAGCAGTTTAGGGGACACCGGGGAGCTGTTTTTT
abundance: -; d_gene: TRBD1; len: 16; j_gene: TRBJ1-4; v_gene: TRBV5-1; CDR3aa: CASSLQGFSPPTGLFF; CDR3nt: TGCGCCAGCAGCTTACAGGGGTTTTCGCCCCCCACAGGGCTGTTTTTT
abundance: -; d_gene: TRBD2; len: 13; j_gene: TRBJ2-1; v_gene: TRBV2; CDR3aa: CASSEPSGGLEFF; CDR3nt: TGTGCCAGCAGTGAGCCTAGCGGGGGCCTGGAGTTCTTC
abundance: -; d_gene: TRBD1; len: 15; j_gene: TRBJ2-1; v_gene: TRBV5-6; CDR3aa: CASSLGGGAWNEQFF; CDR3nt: TGTGCCAGCAGCTTGGGAGGGGGCGCGTGGAATGAGCAGTTCTTC
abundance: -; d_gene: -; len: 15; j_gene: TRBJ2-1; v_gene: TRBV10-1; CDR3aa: CASSESRETYNEQFF; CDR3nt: TGCGCCAGCAGTGAGTCTCGGGAAACCTACAATGAGCAGTTCTTC
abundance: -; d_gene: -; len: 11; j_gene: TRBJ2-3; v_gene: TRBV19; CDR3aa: CASSIGLTQYF; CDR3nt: TGTGCCAGTAGTATTGGACTCACGCAGTATTTT
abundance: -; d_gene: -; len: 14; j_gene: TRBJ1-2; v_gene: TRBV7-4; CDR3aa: CASSSPDADYGYTF; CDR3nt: TGTGCCAGCAGCTCCCCGGATGCGGACTATGGCTACACCTTC
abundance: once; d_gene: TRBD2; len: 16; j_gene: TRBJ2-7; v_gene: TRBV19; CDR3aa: CASSISFSGSYYEQYF; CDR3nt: TGTGCCAGTAGTATCTCCTTTAGCGGGTCTTACTACGAGCAGTACTTC
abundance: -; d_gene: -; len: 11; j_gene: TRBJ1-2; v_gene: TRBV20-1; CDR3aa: CSAEGTGGYTF; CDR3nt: TGCAGTGCAGAGGGAACCGGTGGCTACACCTTC
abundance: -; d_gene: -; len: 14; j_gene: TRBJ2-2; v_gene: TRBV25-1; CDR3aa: CASSELGGGGELFF; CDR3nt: TGTGCCAGCAGTGAATTGGGAGGAGGCGGGGAGCTGTTTTTT
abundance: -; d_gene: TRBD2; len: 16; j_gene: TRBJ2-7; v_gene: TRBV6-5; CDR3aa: CASSSRLAGDLYEQYF; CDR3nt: TGTGCCAGCAGTTCGAGACTAGCGGGGGATCTGTACGAGCAGTACTTC
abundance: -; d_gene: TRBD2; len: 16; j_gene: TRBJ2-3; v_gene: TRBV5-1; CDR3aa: CASSPTLAGGTDTQYF; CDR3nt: TGCGCCAGCAGCCCCACTCTAGCGGGGGGCACAGATACGCAGTATTTT
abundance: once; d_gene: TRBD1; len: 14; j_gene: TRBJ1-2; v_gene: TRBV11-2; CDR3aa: CASSRDRVNYGYTF; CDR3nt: TGTGCCAGCAGCCGGGACAGGGTAAACTATGGCTACACCTTC
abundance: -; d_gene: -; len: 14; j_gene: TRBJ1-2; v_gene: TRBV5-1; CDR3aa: CASSLTEANYGYTF; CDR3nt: TGCGCCAGCAGCTTGACTGAAGCTAACTATGGCTACACCTTC
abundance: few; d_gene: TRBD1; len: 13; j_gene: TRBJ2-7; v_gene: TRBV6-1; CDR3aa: CASSERGPYEQYF; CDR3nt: TGTGCCAGCAGTGAAAGGGGGCCCTACGAGCAGTACTTC
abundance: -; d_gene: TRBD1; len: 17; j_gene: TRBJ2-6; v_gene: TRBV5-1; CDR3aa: CASSPGTGTSGANVLTF; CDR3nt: TGCGCCAGCAGCCCCGGGACAGGGACTTCTGGGGCCAACGTCCTGACTTTC
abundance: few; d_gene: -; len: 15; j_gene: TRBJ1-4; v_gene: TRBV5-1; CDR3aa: CASSLAPGTNEKLFF; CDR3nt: TGCGCCAGCAGCTTGGCCCCGGGAACTAATGAAAAACTGTTTTTT
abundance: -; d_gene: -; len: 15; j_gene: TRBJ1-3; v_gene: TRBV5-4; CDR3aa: CASSLAGGGGNTIYF; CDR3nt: TGTGCCAGCAGCTTGGCGGGAGGAGGTGGAAACACCATATATTTT
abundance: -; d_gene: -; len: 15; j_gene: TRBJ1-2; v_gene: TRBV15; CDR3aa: CATSSGHFENYGYPF; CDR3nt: TGTGCCACCAGCTCCGGACACTTTGAGAACTATGGCTACCCCTTC
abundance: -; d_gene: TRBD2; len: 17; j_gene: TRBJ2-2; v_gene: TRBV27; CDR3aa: CASSLKLTSGIVGELFF; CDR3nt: TGTGCCAGCAGTTTAAAGCTGACTAGCGGGATCGTAGGGGAGCTGTTTTTT
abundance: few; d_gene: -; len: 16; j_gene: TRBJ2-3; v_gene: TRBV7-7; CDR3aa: CASSLGWGEKSDTQYF; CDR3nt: TGTGCTAGCAGCTTAGGTTGGGGGGAGAAGTCAGATACGCAGTATTTT
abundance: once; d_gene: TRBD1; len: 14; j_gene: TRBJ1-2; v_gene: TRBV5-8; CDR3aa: CASSRQGSRYGYTF; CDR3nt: TGTGCCAGCAGCAGACAGGGATCCCGCTATGGCTACACCTTC
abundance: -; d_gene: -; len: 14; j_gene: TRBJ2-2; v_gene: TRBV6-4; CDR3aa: CASSTGVDTGELFF; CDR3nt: TGTGCCAGCAGTACCGGGGTAGACACCGGGGAGCTGTTTTTT
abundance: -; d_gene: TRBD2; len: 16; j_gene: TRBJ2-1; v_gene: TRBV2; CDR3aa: CASKRLAGVQGNEQFF; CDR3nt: TGTGCCAGCAAGAGACTAGCGGGAGTTCAGGGTAATGAGCAGTTCTTC
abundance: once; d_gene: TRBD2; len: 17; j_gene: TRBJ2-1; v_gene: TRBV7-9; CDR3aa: CASSLRLAGAPGDEQFF; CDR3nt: TGTGCCAGCAGCTTAAGACTAGCGGGAGCACCGGGGGATGAGCAGTTCTTC
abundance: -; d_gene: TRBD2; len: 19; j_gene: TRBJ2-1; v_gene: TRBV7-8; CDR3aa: CASSPGLAGGHSSYNEQFF; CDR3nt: TGTGCCAGCAGCCCGGGACTAGCGGGAGGGCACAGCTCCTACAATGAGCAGTTCTTC
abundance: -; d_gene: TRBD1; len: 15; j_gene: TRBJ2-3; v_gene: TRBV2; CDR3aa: CASRGDRGVFNAQYF; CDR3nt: TGTGCCAGCAGGGGTGACAGGGGGGTTTTTAACGCGCAGTATTTT
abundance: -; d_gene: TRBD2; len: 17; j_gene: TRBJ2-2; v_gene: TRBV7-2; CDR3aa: CASRGGTSGSGTGELFF; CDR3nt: TGTGCCAGCAGGGGGGGGACTAGCGGGAGCGGTACCGGGGAGCTGTTTTTT
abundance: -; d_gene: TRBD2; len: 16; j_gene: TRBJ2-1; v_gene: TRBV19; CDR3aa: CASRRPRREGRDEQFF; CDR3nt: TGTGCCAGTAGACGCCCTAGGCGGGAGGGTAGGGATGAGCAGTTCTTC
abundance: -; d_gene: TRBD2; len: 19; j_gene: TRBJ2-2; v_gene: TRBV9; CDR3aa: CASSARPFDGTSGDGELFF; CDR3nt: TGTGCCAGCAGCGCTAGGCCCTTCGATGGGACTAGCGGGGACGGGGAGCTGTTTTTT
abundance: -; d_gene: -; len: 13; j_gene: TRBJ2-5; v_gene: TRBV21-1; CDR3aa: CASRGLVRETQYF; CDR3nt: TGTGCCAGCAGGGGACTAGTACGCGAGACCCAGTACTTC
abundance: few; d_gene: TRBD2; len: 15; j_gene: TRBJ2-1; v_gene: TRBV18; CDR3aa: CASSAGLAGGDEQFF; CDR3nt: TGTGCCAGCTCGGCGGGACTAGCGGGGGGGGATGAGCAGTTCTTC
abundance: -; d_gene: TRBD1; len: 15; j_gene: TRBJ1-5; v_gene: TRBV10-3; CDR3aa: CAISRTGGADQPQHF; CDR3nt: TGTGCCATCAGTCGGACAGGGGGCGCGGATCAGCCCCAGCATTTT
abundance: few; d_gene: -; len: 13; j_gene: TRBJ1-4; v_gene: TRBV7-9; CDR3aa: CASSLGLDEKLFF; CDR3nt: TGTGCCAGCAGCTTAGGACTGGATGAAAAACTGTTTTTT
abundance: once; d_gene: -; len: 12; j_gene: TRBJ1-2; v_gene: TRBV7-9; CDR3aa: CASSQALDGYTF; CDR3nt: TGTGCCAGCAGCCAGGCCCTGGATGGCTACACCTTC
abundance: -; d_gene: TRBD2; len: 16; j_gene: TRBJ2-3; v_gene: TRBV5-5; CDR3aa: CASSLFIQRGPDTQYF; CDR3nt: TGTGCCAGCAGCTTGTTCATCCAGCGGGGGCCAGATACGCAGTATTTT
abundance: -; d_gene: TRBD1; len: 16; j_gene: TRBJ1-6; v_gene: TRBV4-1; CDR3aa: CASSHVRDRFSSPLHF; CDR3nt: TGCGCCAGCAGCCATGTCCGGGACAGGTTTTCCTCACCCCTCCACTTT
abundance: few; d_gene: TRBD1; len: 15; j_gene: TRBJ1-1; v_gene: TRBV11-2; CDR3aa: CASSSRTGLNTEAFF; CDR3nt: TGTGCCAGCAGCTCCCGGACAGGGCTGAACACTGAAGCTTTCTTT
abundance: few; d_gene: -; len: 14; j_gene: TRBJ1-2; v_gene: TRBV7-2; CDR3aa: CASSLIQDNYGYTF; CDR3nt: TGTGCCAGCAGCTTAATACAGGATAACTATGGCTACACCTTC
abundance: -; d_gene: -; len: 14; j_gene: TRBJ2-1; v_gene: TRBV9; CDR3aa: CASSVGTGGNEQFF; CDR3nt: TGTGCCAGCAGCGTAGGGACCGGGGGCAATGAGCAGTTCTTC
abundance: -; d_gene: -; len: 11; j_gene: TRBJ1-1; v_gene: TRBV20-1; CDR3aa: CRGGENTEAFF; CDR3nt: TGCAGGGGGGGAGAGAACACTGAAGCTTTCTTT
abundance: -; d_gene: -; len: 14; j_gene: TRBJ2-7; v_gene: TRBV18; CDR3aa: CASSPPGGNYEQYF; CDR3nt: TGTGCCAGCTCACCACCAGGCGGTAACTACGAGCAGTACTTC
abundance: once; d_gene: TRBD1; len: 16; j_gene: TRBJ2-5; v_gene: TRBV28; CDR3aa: CASSRLGDREGETQYF; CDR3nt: TGTGCCAGCAGTCGGCTCGGGGACAGGGAAGGAGAGACCCAGTACTTC
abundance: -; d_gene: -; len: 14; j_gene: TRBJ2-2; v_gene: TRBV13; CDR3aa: CASSFASGGTGLFF; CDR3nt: TGTGCCAGCAGCTTTGCGTCAGGGGGGACCGGGCTGTTTTTT
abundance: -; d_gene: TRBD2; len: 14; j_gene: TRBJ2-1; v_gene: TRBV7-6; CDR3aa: CASSLGLAGYEQFF; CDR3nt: TGTGCCAGCAGCTTAGGGCTAGCGGGATATGAGCAGTTCTTC
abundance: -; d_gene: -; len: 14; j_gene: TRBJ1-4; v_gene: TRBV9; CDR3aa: CASSAQGTNEKLFF; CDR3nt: TGTGCCAGCAGCGCCCAGGGAACTAATGAAAAACTGTTTTTT